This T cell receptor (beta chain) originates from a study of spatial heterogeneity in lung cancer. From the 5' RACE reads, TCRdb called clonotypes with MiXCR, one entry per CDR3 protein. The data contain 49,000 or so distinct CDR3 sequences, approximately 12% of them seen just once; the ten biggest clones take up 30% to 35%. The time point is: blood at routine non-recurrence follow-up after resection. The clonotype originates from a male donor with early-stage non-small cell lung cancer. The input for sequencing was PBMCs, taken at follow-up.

The CDR3 DNA sequence: TGTGCCAGCAGCGTCCCCAGCGGTTCCTCCTACAATGAGCAGTTCTTC. Protein sequence: CASSVPSGSSYNEQFF. The chain recombines TRBV9 with TRBJ2-1; tentative D call: TRBD2 (5 bases). V lost 2 bases and J 0 bases, leaving 12 bases between the germline ends. Per germline, CDR1 SGDLS and CDR2 YYNGEE. The CDR3 has 16 residues.